This T cell receptor beta chain was documented in a study of blood T cells in healthy people across ages (dated by TCRdb to the mid-2010s). Describing the broader study: In model experiments, roughly one uniquely barcoded TCR beta cDNA molecule per two T cells was captured by template switching. Four age groups were formed from the donors: young (average approximately 15 years), middle-aged (around 40), aged (under 70) and long-lived (82). Using deep sequencing normalized with unique cDNA molecular identifiers, the study measured how TCR beta repertoire diversity changes with age. To avoid experimental bias, donors of different ages were spread randomly across the sequencing lanes. Using the same blood draw, the study looked at two additional independent replicas of 1 million unique cDNA reads for two donors, one aged 18 to 30 and the other aged 80 or older. On the study overall, not on this receptor specifically: Observed TCR beta diversity correlated strongly with the percentage of naive T cells measured by flow cytometry. Compared with the aged group, the long-lived group had more naive CD4+ T cells, fewer expanded clones and increased TCR diversity, a pattern suggesting age selection. Estimates of total diversity based on one million sequenced T cells were considered lower bounds and underestimates. Bulk unsorted PBMC profiling prevented conclusive comparison of naive and antigen-experienced compartments. Observed TCR beta diversity per million T cells fell roughly linearly with age, and a significant reduction was already apparent by age roughly 41. Donor CMV infection status was unknown, potentially confounding age-related changes in expanded clonotypes.

The CDR3 holds 14 amino acids from the cysteine to the phenylalanine. Kept here is only the CDR3 DNA, which spans 42 bases and is read in frame from base 1. The CDR1 and CDR2 encoded by the germline V gene (reference sequence) are WNHNN and SYGVQD. V is cut back by 4 bases and J by 9 bases, with 8 bases in the junction unmatched. To prepare the library, 5' RACE was applied. Reads for this sample came from an Illumina HiSeq 2500. The second PCR ran for roughly 7 to 11 cycles and used a J-beta primer mix along with a sample-barcoded 5' primer. A template-switch 5' adaptor carrying 12 random nucleotides introduced a unique molecular identifier onto each TCR beta cDNA molecule. Each sample yielded at least 2.5 million CDR3-containing paired-end reads. First-strand cDNA was synthesized from all RNA with the Mint cDNA synthesis kit, primed by a TRBC-specific oligonucleotide. Following uracil-DNA glycosylase treatment, a first 18-cycle PCR with universal primers M1SS and BC2_uni_R was performed on all cDNA. The paper's data handling went like this. For normalization, 1 million high-quality reads were randomly selected from each sample, with every read carrying a distinct molecular identifier. Instead of being binned into consensus sequences, reads with shared molecular identifiers were discarded. MiTCR, with a Q25 quality threshold and the strictest error-elimination algorithm, was used for CDR3 identification, clonotype clustering and error correction. Lower-bound total TCR beta diversity was estimated with a nonparametric unseen species model using Euler transformation. The raw public reads went through TCRdb reprocessing: fastp at Q25, MiXCR clone calling, in-frame beta chains kept. Each CDR3 protein gets just one entry, which takes the most common genes and DNA from the rows behind it. The V and J calls follow TCRdb's processing rather than the paper's. This sample lists more than 800,000 distinct CDR3 sequences; roughly 45% were detected once. The ten biggest clones cover approximately 17% of the sample.

This clonotype has just one count. The target of this receptor is not known. Per-nucleotide qualities are absent, and no much larger clonotype sits a single base away. The approximately 39 donors, aged about 6 to 90 years, were systemically healthy Caucasian individuals from Russia. Each donor gave ten milliliters of peripheral blood, collected into EDTA-treated Vacutainer tubes. Ficoll-Paque density-gradient centrifugation was used to isolate PBMCs, with at least 6 million obtained per sample. Total RNA, at least 5 micrograms per sample, was extracted from PBMCs with Trizol reagent. The percentages of naive CD45RAhigh/CD27high T cells were determined by flow cytometry on a PBMC aliquot from every donor.

This chain joins TRBV10-1 to TRBJ2-1, and TRBD2 aligns with 8 junction nucleotides. This sequence originates from a woman aged 55-70 years in good health. Sequencing was carried out using blood. The DNA sequence reads TGCGCCAGCAGTGGAGCGGGAGCCCCTGGTGAGCAGTTCTTC. Translated, this gives CASSGAGAPGEQFF.